This T cell receptor beta chain was profiled in a study of OX40 agonist ivuxolimab in advanced cancers. Only in-frame clones appear in the TCRdb table, and some are missing; sequencing was by immunoSEQ multiplex PCR. The sample shows around 45,000 clones, approximately 89% of them seen only once. Trimming took 0 bases from V and 6 from J, leaving 17 bases between them. This CDR3 contains 16 residues. Germline V gene lookup returns CDR1 MGHRA and CDR2 YSYEKL. The TCR sequence derives from an adult with an advanced solid tumor such as melanoma, head and neck, liver or kidney cancer. The chain is built from TRBV4-1 and TRBJ1-1; weak D call: TRBD1 (5 bases). The material was CD4+ or CD8+ T cells sorted from blood, obtained in a trial of the OX40 agonist ivuxolimab. This CDR3 is CASSQDEMGVAAEAFF. The CDR3 DNA sequence: TGCGCCAGCAGCCAAGATGAGATGGGGGTGGCAGCTGAAGCTTTCTTT.